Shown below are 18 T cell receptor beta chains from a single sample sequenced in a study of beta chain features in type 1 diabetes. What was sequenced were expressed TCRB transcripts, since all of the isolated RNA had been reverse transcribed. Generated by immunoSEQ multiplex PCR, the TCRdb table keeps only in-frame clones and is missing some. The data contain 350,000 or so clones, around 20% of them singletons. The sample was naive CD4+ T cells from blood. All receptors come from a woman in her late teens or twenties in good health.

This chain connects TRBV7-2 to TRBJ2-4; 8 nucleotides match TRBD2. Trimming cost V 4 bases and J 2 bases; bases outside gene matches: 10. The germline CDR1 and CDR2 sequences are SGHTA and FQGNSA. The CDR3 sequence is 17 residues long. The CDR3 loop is CASSSWSSGVTKNIQYF. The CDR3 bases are TGTGCCAGCAGCTCCTGGAGTAGCGGGGTAACCAAAAACATTCAGTACTTC.

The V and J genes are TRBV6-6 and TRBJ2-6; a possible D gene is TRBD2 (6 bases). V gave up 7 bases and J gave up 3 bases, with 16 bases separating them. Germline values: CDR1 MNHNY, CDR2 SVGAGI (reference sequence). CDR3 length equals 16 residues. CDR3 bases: TGTGCCAGCAAGGGTCCTGGAGGGGATGGGGCCAACGTCCTGACTTTC. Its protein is CASKGPGGDGANVLTF.

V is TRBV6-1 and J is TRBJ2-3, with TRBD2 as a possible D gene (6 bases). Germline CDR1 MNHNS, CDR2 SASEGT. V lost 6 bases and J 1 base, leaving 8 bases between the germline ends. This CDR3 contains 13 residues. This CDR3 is CASRREGTDTQYF. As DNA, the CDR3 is TGTGCCAGCAGGCGGGAAGGCACAGATACGCAGTATTTT.

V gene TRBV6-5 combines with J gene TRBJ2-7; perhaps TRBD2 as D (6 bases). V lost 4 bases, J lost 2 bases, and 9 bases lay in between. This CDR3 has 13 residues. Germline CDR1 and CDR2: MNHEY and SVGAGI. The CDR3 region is CASSLAETYEQYF. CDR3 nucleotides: TGTGCCAGCAGTTTAGCGGAAACCTACGAGCAGTACTTC.

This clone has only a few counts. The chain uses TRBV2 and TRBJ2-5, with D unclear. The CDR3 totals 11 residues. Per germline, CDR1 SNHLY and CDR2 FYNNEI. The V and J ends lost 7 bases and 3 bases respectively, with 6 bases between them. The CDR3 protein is CASNREETQYF. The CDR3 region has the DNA TGTGCCAGCAATCGTGAAGAGACCCAGTACTTC.

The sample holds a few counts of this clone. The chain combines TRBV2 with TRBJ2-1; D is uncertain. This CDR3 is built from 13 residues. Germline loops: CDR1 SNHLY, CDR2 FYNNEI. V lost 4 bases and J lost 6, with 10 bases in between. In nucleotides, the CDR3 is TGTGCCAGCAGTGGATATCCGGGCAATGAGCAGTTCTTC. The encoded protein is CASSGYPGNEQFF. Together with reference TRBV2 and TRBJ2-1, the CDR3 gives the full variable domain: EPEVTQTPSHQVTQMGQEVILRCVPISNHLYFYWYRQILGQKVEFLVSFYNNEISEKSEIFDDQFSVERPDGSNFTLKIRSTKLEDSAMYFCASSGYPGNEQFFGPGTRLTVL.

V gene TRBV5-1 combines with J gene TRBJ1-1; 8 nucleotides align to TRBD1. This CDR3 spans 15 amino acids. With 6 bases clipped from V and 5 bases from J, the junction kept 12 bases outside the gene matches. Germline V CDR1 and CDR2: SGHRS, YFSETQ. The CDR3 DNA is TGCGCCAGCACCCCCCGGACAGGGCCTTCGACTGAAGCTTTCTTT. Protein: CASTPRTGPSTEAFF.

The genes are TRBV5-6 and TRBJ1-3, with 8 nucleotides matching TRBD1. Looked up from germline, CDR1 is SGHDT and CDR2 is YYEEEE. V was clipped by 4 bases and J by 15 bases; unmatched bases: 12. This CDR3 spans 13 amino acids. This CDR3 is CASSLRDRGWEYF. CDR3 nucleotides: TGTGCCAGCAGCCTCAGAGACAGGGGTTGGGAATATTTT.

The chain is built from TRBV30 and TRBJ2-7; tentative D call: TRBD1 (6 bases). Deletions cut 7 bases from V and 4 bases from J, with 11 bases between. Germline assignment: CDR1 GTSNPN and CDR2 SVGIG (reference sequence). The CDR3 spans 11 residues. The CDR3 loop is CALERGYEQYF. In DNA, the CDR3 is TGTGCCTTGGAAAGGGGGTACGAGCAGTACTTC.

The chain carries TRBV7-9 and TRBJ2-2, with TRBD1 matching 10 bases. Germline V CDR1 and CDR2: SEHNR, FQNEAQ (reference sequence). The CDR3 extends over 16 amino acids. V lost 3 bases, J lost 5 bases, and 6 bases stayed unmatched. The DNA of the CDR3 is TGTGCCAGCAGCTTCACCGGGACAGGGGTAACCGGGGAGCTGTTTTTT. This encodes CASSFTGTGVTGELFF.

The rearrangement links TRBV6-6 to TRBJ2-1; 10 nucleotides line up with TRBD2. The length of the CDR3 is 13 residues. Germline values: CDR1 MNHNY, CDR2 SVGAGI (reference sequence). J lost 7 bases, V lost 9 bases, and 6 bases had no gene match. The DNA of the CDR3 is TGTGCCAGTGGGTCTAGCGGGAGAAATGAGCAGTTCTTC. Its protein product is CASGSSGRNEQFF.

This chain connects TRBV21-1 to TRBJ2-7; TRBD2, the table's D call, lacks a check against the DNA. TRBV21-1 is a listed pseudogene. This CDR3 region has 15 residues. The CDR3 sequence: CASSTGTGGSYEQYF. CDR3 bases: TGTGCCAGCAGCACGGGGACGGGAGGCTCCTACGAGCAGTACTTC.

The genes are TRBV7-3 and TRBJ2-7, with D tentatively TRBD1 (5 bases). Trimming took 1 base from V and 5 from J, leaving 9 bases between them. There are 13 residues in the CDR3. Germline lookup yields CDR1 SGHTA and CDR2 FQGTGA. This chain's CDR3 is CASSLSPGHEQYF. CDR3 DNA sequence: TGTGCCAGCAGCTTAAGCCCAGGGCACGAGCAGTACTTC.

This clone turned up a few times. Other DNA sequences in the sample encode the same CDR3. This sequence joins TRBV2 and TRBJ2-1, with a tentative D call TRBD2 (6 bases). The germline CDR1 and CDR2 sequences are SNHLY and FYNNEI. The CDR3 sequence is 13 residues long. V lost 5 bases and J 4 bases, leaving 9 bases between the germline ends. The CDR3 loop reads CASSLAEYNEQFF. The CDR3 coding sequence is TGTGCCAGCAGTTTAGCGGAGTACAATGAGCAGTTCTTC.

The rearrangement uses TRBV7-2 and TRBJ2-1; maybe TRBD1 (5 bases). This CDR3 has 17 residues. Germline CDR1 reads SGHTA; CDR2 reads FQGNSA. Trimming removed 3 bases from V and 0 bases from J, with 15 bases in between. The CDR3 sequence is CASSFDSRRSSYNEQFF. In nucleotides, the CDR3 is TGTGCCAGCAGCTTTGACAGCCGCAGGTCCTCCTACAATGAGCAGTTCTTC.

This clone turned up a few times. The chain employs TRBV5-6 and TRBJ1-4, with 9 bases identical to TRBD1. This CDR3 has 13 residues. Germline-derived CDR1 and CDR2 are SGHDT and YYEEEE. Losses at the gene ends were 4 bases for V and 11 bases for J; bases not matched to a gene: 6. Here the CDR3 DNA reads TGTGCCAGCAGCATGGGACAGGGAGATAAACTGTTTTTT. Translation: CASSMGQGDKLFF.

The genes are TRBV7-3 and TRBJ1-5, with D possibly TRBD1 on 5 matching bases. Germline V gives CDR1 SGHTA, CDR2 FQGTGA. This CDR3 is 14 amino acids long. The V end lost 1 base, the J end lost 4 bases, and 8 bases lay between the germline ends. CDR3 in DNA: TGTGCCAGCAGCTTAAATGGGGGGAATCAGCCCCAGCATTTT. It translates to CASSLNGGNQPQHF.

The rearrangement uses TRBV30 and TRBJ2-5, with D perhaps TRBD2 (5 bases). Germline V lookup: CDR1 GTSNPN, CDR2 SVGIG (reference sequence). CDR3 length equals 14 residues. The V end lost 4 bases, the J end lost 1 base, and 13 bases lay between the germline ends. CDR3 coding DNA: TGTGCCTGGAACCTTAGAGGGAGCCAAGAGACCCAGTACTTC. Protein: CAWNLRGSQETQYF.